Sequencing of this TCR beta chain was carried out in a study of T cells in Graves' hyperthyroidism and ophthalmopathy. Notes on the study in general: Prediction of ophthalmopathy progression came a median roughly 6.7 months pre-onset.

TCR beta CDR3 regions were amplified from RNA transcripts. The study used the HTBI primer set for a first-round RT-PCR of the TCR CDR3. TCRdb recomputed calls from the multiplex PCR reads with MiXCR, one row per CDR3 protein. The table shows roughly 520,000 distinct CDR3 sequences, with approximately 25% occurring only once. Notes on this clonotype: Antigen specificity is unknown.

The CDR3 consists of 17 residues. From germline, CDR1 is SGHAT and CDR2 FQDESV (reference sequence). After removal of 4 bases from V and 5 bases from J, the junction contained 7 bases not matched to a gene. Sequencing was carried out using blood. The chain combines TRBV11-1 with TRBJ2-4; 14 nucleotides match TRBD2. The receptor was isolated from a woman in her twenties or thirties with Graves' ophthalmopathy. The CDR3 spells CASSWGTSGRDENIQYF. The CDR3 coding sequence is TGTGCCAGCAGCTGGGGGACTAGCGGGAGAGACGAAAACATTCAGTACTTC.